One sample yielded the 27 T cell receptor beta chains listed below, sequenced in a study of cytomegalovirus exposure and HLA in healthy donors. The PCR was carried out with 60 Vbeta primers and 13 Jbeta primers. The protocol was immunoSEQ multiplex PCR, while the TCRdb copy is restricted to in-frame clones and leaves out a portion. The repertoire includes over 150,000 clones, roughly 85% of them detected once, and 1.3% sits in the top ten. What was sequenced was PBMCs. These receptors were collected from a woman between 45 and 65 years old in good health and CMV-seronegative.

This clone occurred once. This is likely a read error, given that the CDR3 carries no conserved phenylalanine or tryptophan at its end. This chain links TRBV6-5 with TRBJ1-2; D possibly corresponds to TRBD1 (6 bases). The CDR3 has 14 residues. Germline loops: CDR1 MNHEY, CDR2 SVGAGI. V lost 5 bases to trimming and J lost 3 bases, with 13 bases between them. In DNA form, the CDR3 reads TGTGCCAGCAGTCACAGGGATTTCGACTATGGCTACACCCTC. Protein: CASSHRDFDYGYTL.

The chain combines TRBV5-1 with TRBJ2-7; 7 bases map to TRBD1. Unmatched junction bases numbered 8, after V lost 4 bases and J lost 7 bases. Germline V gene lookup returns CDR1 SGHRS and CDR2 YFSETQ. The CDR3 has 13 residues. CDR3 loop: CASSEPTGREQYF. CDR3 sequence (DNA): TGCGCCAGCAGCGAACCGACAGGGCGGGAGCAGTACTTC. Complete variable domain (other parts from reference TRBV5-1 and TRBJ2-7): KAGVTQTPRYLIKTRGQQVTLSCSPISGHRSVSWYQQTPGQGLQFLFEYFSETQRNKGNFPGRFSGRQFSNSRSEMNVSTLELGDSALYLCASSEPTGREQYFGPGTRLTVT.

The V call is TRBV18, the J call TRBJ2-5; a possible D gene is TRBD1 (6 bases). V was clipped by 1 base and J by 5 bases, with 11 bases between them. Germline loops: CDR1 KGHSH, CDR2 LQKENI. The CDR3 has 14 residues. CDR3 in DNA: TGTGCCAGCTCACCACGACAGGAGGTCGAGACCCAGTACTTC. Protein product: CASSPRQEVETQYF.

V and J are TRBV27 and TRBJ2-7; TRBD2 matches at 9 bases. The germline V gene encodes CDR1 MNHEY and CDR2 SMNVEV (reference sequence). CDR3 length: 16 amino acids. The V and J ends lost 4 bases and 2 bases, in that order; junction bases with no gene match: 9. CDR3 nucleotides: TGTGCCAGCAGTTCGGCGGGAGGGTGGTCAACCTACGAGCAGTACTTC. Amino acid sequence: CASSSAGGWSTYEQYF.

For this clone: Distinct nucleotide sequences in the sample also encode this CDR3. The chain combines TRBV7-3 with TRBJ2-3; D is unresolved. Germline V gives CDR1 SGHTA, CDR2 FQGTGA. V was shortened by 6 bases and J by 0 bases, with 10 bases between the two germline ends. The CDR3 sequence is 14 residues long. In DNA form, the CDR3 reads TGTGCCAGCAGGTCAGGTACTAGCACAGATACGCAGTATTTT. Amino acids: CASRSGTSTDTQYF.

J is TRBJ2-2 and V is TRBV28; 9 nucleotides agree with TRBD1. The CDR3 consists of 18 residues. CDR1 and CDR2 from the germline V gene are MDHEN and SYDVKM. The V gene end was trimmed by 2 bases and the J gene end by 4 bases; junction bases not matched to a gene: 11. CDR3: CASSLDDWTGVGTGELFF. The CDR3 nucleotides read TGTGCCAGCAGTTTAGACGATTGGACAGGGGTCGGCACCGGGGAGCTGTTTTTT.

The rearrangement uses TRBV19 and TRBJ2-7, with D possibly being TRBD1 (6 bases). Germline V lookup: CDR1 LNHDA, CDR2 SQIVND (reference sequence). This CDR3 is built from 14 residues. Trimming cost V 7 bases and J 3 bases, with 16 bases left between them. The CDR3 region has the DNA TGTGCCAGTAACCCACAGGGTGGCATCTACGAGCAGTACTTC. Protein sequence: CASNPQGGIYEQYF.

The J gene is TRBJ2-5, the V gene TRBV28; 10 nucleotides agree with TRBD1. V was pared by 2 bases and J by 7 bases, with 13 bases of the junction left unmatched. Germline V gives CDR1 MDHEN, CDR2 SYDVKM. The CDR3 is 17 residues long. The CDR3 coding sequence is TGTGCCAGCAGTTTAGTTCGGCGGGACAGGGGTAAATGGACCCAGTACTTC. Translation gives CASSLVRRDRGKWTQYF.

DNA for the CDR3: TGTGCCAGCAGTTCCCGTAGCTCTGGAAACACCATATATTTT. Amino acid sequence: CASSSRSSGNTIYF. The chain is built from TRBV27 and TRBJ1-3; no firm D call. V lost 4 bases and J lost 0, with 7 bases in between. CDR1 and CDR2 (germline): MNHEY, SMNVEV (reference sequence). The CDR3 contains 14 residues.

V is TRBV15 and J is TRBJ2-1; the match to TRBD2 covers 14 bases. Germline V gives CDR1 LNHNV, CDR2 YYDKDF (reference sequence). The CDR3 consists of 20 residues. With 1 base clipped from V and 1 base from J, the junction kept 9 bases outside the gene matches. CDR3 region: CATSRGRLAGGSGSYNEQFF. The CDR3 DNA sequence: TGTGCCACCAGCAGAGGCAGACTAGCGGGAGGGAGTGGGTCCTACAATGAGCAGTTCTTC.

The chain uses TRBV5-1 and TRBJ1-6, with D possibly TRBD1 on 6 matching bases. V lost 4 bases and J 7 bases, leaving 18 bases between the germline ends. The CDR3 consists of 16 residues. The germline CDR1 and CDR2 sequences are SGHRS and YFSETQ. The CDR3 nucleotides read TGCGCCAGCAGCAGGGGTATGACACAGGGAAATTCACCCCTCCACTTT. Encoded protein: CASSRGMTQGNSPLHF. Full variable domain (rest looked up from reference TRBV5-1 and TRBJ1-6): KAGVTQTPRYLIKTRGQQVTLSCSPISGHRSVSWYQQTPGQGLQFLFEYFSETQRNKGNFPGRFSGRQFSNSRSEMNVSTLELGDSALYLCASSRGMTQGNSPLHFGNGTRLTVT.

The chain has TRBV2 and TRBJ1-5; maybe TRBD1 (6 bases). The CDR3 is 15 amino acids. The germline gives CDR1 SNHLY, CDR2 FYNNEI. V dropped 5 bases and J dropped 6 bases, with 17 bases sitting between them. CDR3 protein: CASSYLEGDVQPQHF. The DNA of the CDR3 is TGTGCCAGCAGTTACCTCGAGGGGGACGTTCAGCCCCAGCATTTT.

The rearrangement links TRBV6-5 to TRBJ2-7; D possibly corresponds to TRBD2 (6 bases). The CDR3 is 15 amino acids. The germline CDR1 and CDR2 sequences are MNHEY and SVGAGI. Trimming took 6 bases from V and 0 from J, leaving 15 bases between them. For the CDR3, the DNA is TGTGCCAGCAGGAGGGTCGTGGAGGGCTCCTACGAGCAGTACTTC. Translation: CASRRVVEGSYEQYF.

The chain combines TRBV6-5 with TRBJ2-1, with TRBD1 matching 7 bases. V dropped 6 bases and J dropped 4; count of bases not matched to a gene: 6. The CDR3 length is 14 residues. Germline CDR1 MNHEY, CDR2 SVGAGI. CDR3 coding DNA: TGTGCCAGCAGCTATGCAGGGGGATACAATGAGCAGTTCTTC. The encoded protein is CASSYAGGYNEQFF.

This clone occurred a few times. The rearrangement joins TRBV4-1 to TRBJ1-4; no clear D. The CDR3 contains 16 residues. Germline-derived CDR1 and CDR2 are MGHRA and YSYEKL. The ends were cut back, 3 bases at V and 8 bases at J, with 19 bases in the middle. The CDR3 DNA reads TGCGCCAGCAGCCAGGGCGGGGTTTTAATAAGAGAAAAACTGTTTTTT. Translation gives CASSQGGVLIREKLFF.

This clone occurred once. This rearrangement joins TRBV7-2 to TRBJ1-2; possibly TRBD1 for D (5 bases). Germline CDR1 is SGHTA and CDR2 is FQGNSA. The V end lost 2 bases, the J end lost 6 bases, and 16 bases lay between the germline ends. This CDR3 contains 15 residues. The CDR3: CASSLLSQGGNGYTF. The CDR3 DNA sequence: TGTGCCAGCAGCTTACTCAGTCAGGGAGGGAATGGCTACACCTTC.

This chain links TRBV6-1 with TRBJ1-2, with D possibly matching TRBD1 (6 bases). CDR3 length: 13 amino acids. V was pared by 4 bases and J by 4 bases, with 10 bases between. In germline, CDR1 is MNHNS, CDR2 SASEGT. The CDR3 nucleotides are TGTGCCAGCAGTGGGGACAACAGCTATGGCTACACCTTC. Residues: CASSGDNSYGYTF.

The chain links TRBV5-4 to TRBJ2-5, with TRBD2 identical over 7 bases. The germline CDR1 and CDR2 sequences are SGHNT and YYREEE (reference sequence). Trimming at V came to 3 bases and at J to 3 bases, leaving 5 bases not matched to a gene. The CDR3 contains 14 residues. Written as DNA, the CDR3 is TGTGCCAGCAGCTACTCGGGGAGGGAAGAGACCCAGTACTTC. This encodes CASSYSGREETQYF.

The chain joins TRBV7-2 to TRBJ1-4; perhaps TRBD1 as D (5 bases). Trimming left V 4 bases short and J 7 bases short, with 16 bases between. The CDR3 contains 15 residues. Germline lookup yields CDR1 SGHTA and CDR2 FQGNSA. The CDR3 DNA follows: TGTGCCAGCAGCTCTTCGAAGGGGCCGAGTGAAAAACTGTTTTTT. Its protein product is CASSSSKGPSEKLFF.

The chain uses TRBV4-1 and TRBJ1-5, with TRBD1 as a possible D gene (5 bases). CDR1 and CDR2 (germline): MGHRA, YSYEKL. The CDR3 length is 15 residues. The V gene lost 0 bases and the J gene lost 6 bases, with 12 bases spanning the gap. CDR3 sequence (DNA): TGCGCCAGCAGCCAAGACCACAGCCAGGGTCAGCCCCAGCATTTT. It specifies CASSQDHSQGQPQHF.

This clone came up once. In nucleotides, the CDR3 is TGTGCCAGCAGCACGACCGGGACAGGGGTAGATACGCAGTATTTT. Its protein is CASSTTGTGVDTQYF. This chain uses TRBV7-2 with TRBJ2-3; 10 nucleotides agree with TRBD1. V lost 5 bases, J lost 5 bases, and 7 bases stayed unmatched. The CDR3 has 15 amino acids. The V gene's germline CDR1 is SGHTA and CDR2 FQGNSA. Using reference TRBV7-2 and TRBJ2-3 for the parts outside the CDR3, the full variable domain is GAGVSQSPSNKVTEKGKDVELRCDPISGHTALYWYRQSLGQGLEFLIYFQGNSAPDKSGLPSDRFSAERTGGSVSTLTIQRTQQEDSAVYLCASSTTGTGVDTQYFGPGTRLTVL.

The V call is TRBV30, the J call TRBJ1-1; no clear D gene. V lost 0 bases, J lost 0 bases, and 5 bases lay in between. The V gene's germline CDR1 is GTSNPN and CDR2 SVGIG (reference sequence). This CDR3 has 13 amino acids. This chain's CDR3 is CAWSVAVNTEAFF. The CDR3 nucleotides are TGTGCCTGGAGTGTAGCCGTGAACACTGAAGCTTTCTTT.

This sequence joins TRBV28 and TRBJ2-3, with 12 bases fitting TRBD2. In germline, CDR1 is MDHEN, CDR2 SYDVKM. The ends lost 8 bases at V and 5 bases at J; junction bases unmatched: 5. The CDR3 length is 14 residues. CDR3 protein: CASGTSGSKDTQYF. The CDR3 coding sequence is TGTGCCAGCGGGACTAGCGGGTCGAAAGATACGCAGTATTTT.

This chain links TRBV7-9 with TRBJ2-1; perhaps TRBD2 as D (6 bases). V was shortened by 2 bases and J by 0 bases, with 11 bases between the two germline ends. Germline V gene sequence: CDR1 SEHNR, CDR2 FQNEAQ (reference sequence). CDR3 length: 16 residues. The CDR3 nucleotides are TGTGCCAGCAGCTTATCAGGGACTGGCTCCTACAATGAGCAGTTCTTC. Translation: CASSLSGTGSYNEQFF.

This chain connects TRBV6-5 to TRBJ1-2, with TRBD1 as a possible D gene (5 bases). Trimming took off 6 bases at V and 7 bases at J, with 21 bases between the two ends. In germline, CDR1 is MNHEY, CDR2 SVGAGI. The CDR3 length is 15 residues. Here the CDR3 reads CASSPGEIRLTGYTF. CDR3 sequence (DNA): TGTGCCAGCAGCCCGGGGGAAATTCGCCTCACTGGCTACACCTTC.

The chain employs TRBV18 and TRBJ2-2, with 8 nucleotides matching TRBD2. J was trimmed by 1 base and V by 0 bases; bases with no gene match: 4. The CDR3 is 17 residues long. Germline CDR1 KGHSH, CDR2 LQKENI. The CDR3 sequence is CASSPPITSGNTGELFF. DNA of the CDR3: TGTGCCAGCTCACCACCGATTACTAGCGGGAACACCGGGGAGCTGTTTTTT.

This clone has a handful of counts. The chain combines TRBV6-1 with TRBJ2-5, with D perhaps TRBD1 (5 bases). The CDR3 is 14 amino acids. CDR1 is MNHNS, CDR2 SASEGT, per germline. The V gene lost 2 bases and the J gene lost 5 bases, with 12 bases spanning the gap. In nucleotides, the CDR3 is TGTGCCAGCAGTGAACAGGGTACCGGGGAGACCCAGTACTTC. It codes for CASSEQGTGETQYF.